The 28 T cell receptor beta chains below were found in one sample sequenced in a study of blood T cell repertoires in COVID-19. TCRdb's table, derived via immunoSEQ multiplex PCR, lists solely in-frame clones and lacks some. This table has around 300,000 clones, 83% appearing once. What was sequenced was peripheral blood. These receptor sequences come from a man aged 25-40 years with active or convalescent COVID-19.

The gene calls are TRBV5-1 and TRBJ1-2; tentatively, D is TRBD1 (5 bases). Per the germline V gene, CDR1 is SGHRS and CDR2 is YFSETQ. This CDR3 spans 12 amino acids. Deletions cut 4 bases from V and 5 bases from J, with 9 bases between. This CDR3 is CASSIDSYGYTF. CDR3 bases: TGCGCCAGCAGCATAGACAGTTATGGCTACACCTTC.

V usage is TRBV18 and J usage is TRBJ1-4; 7 bases map to TRBD1. Per germline, CDR1 KGHSH and CDR2 LQKENI. CDR3 size: 20 residues. With V trimmed by 1 base and J by 3 bases, 17 bases remained unmatched. The DNA for the CDR3 is TGTGCCAGCTCACCACGTCAGGGACAGTATAGGCCCCCGGCTAATGAAAAACTGTTTTTT. Translated: CASSPRQGQYRPPANEKLFF.

The rearrangement links TRBV4-3 to TRBJ2-5; 7 bases match TRBD1. The V and J ends lost 1 base and 4 bases, in that order; junction bases with no gene match: 9. The germline gives CDR1 LGHNA, CDR2 YSLEER. The CDR3 is 16 residues long. The CDR3 sequence: CASSQGIKGAPETQYF. In nucleotides, the CDR3 is TGCGCCAGCAGCCAAGGTATAAAGGGGGCCCCAGAGACCCAGTACTTC.

The chain has TRBV3-1 (or the pseudogene TRBV3-2) and TRBJ1-1, with 7 nucleotides matching TRBD1. The CDR3 totals 16 residues. The germline CDR1 and CDR2 sequences are LGHDT and YNNKEL (reference sequence). J was trimmed by 0 bases and V by 4 bases; bases with no gene match: 8. The CDR3 DNA sequence: TGTGCCAGCAGCCTCCATCCGGGACAGTTGAACACTGAAGCTTTCTTT. Translation: CASSLHPGQLNTEAFF.

CDR3 in amino acids: CASRQNRGQGYGYTF. For the CDR3, the DNA is TGTGCCAGTAGGCAAAACCGCGGACAGGGGTATGGCTACACCTTC. The V and J genes are TRBV19 and TRBJ1-2; TRBD1 matches 9 bases. CDR3 length: 15 residues. V was clipped by 6 bases and J by 5 bases; unmatched bases: 10. Germline V CDR1 and CDR2: LNHDA, SQIVND (reference sequence).

This clone was counted once. The chain carries TRBV4-1 and TRBJ2-1, with 10 bases identical to TRBD1. This CDR3 has 15 amino acids. J was trimmed by 7 bases and V by 2 bases; bases with no gene match: 5. The germline V gene encodes CDR1 MGHRA and CDR2 YSYEKL. CDR3 sequence (DNA): TGCGCCAGCAGCCAACTTGGGACAGGGGAGAATGAGCAGTTCTTC. Encoded protein: CASSQLGTGENEQFF.

This chain links TRBV5-5 with TRBJ1-4, with no clear D. CDR3 length: 16 residues. V lost 0 bases and J lost 0, with 9 bases in between. Per the germline V gene, CDR1 is SGHKS and CDR2 is YYEKEE (reference sequence). The DNA of the CDR3 is TGTGCCAGCAGCTTGGAACAGAGTACAACTAATGAAAAACTGTTTTTT. It specifies CASSLEQSTTNEKLFF.

This clone was picked up a small number of times. This chain joins TRBV4-2 and TRBJ2-1, with D possibly TRBD2 on 6 matching bases. This CDR3 is built from 16 residues. Trimming cost V 5 bases and J 7 bases, with 21 bases left between them. From germline, CDR1 is LGHNA and CDR2 YNFKEQ. The CDR3 sequence: CASSTRDFAERNEQFF. Written as DNA, the CDR3 is TGTGCCAGCAGCACCCGGGACTTCGCAGAAAGGAATGAGCAGTTCTTC.

Of note for this clone: Within the sample, other DNA sequences also encode this same CDR3. The V gene is TRBV7-2, the J gene TRBJ2-5; TRBD2 matches at 13 bases. V lost 3 bases to trimming and J lost 4 bases; unmatched junction nucleotides: 5. The germline gives CDR1 SGHTA, CDR2 FQGNSA. The CDR3 covers 16 residues. For the CDR3, the DNA is TGTGCCAGCAGCTTTACTAGCGGGGGGGCCGGAGAGACCCAGTACTTC. Its translation: CASSFTSGGAGETQYF.

The gene calls are TRBV7-9 and TRBJ2-7; 9 bases align to TRBD1. V gave up 1 base and J gave up 4 bases; unmatched junction bases: 5. CDR1 is SEHNR and CDR2 is FQNEAQ in the germline V gene (reference sequence). CDR3 length: 15 residues. CDR3 region: CASSLGGTGIYEQYF. The CDR3 nucleotides read TGTGCCAGCAGCTTAGGCGGGACAGGGATTTACGAGCAGTACTTC. The full variable domain, completed using reference TRBV7-9 and TRBJ2-7, is DTGVSQNPRHKITKRGQNVTFRCDPISEHNRLYWYRQTLGQGPEFLTYFQNEAQLEKSRLLSDRFSAERPKGSFSTLEIQRTEQGDSAMYLCASSLGGTGIYEQYFGPGTRLTVT.

The chain employs TRBV9 and TRBJ2-1, with 10 bases lining up with TRBD1. Germline loops: CDR1 SGDLS, CDR2 YYNGEE. V gave up 4 bases and J gave up 2 bases; unmatched junction bases: 6. This CDR3 is 16 amino acids long. The CDR3 DNA sequence: TGTGCCAGCAGCACCCCGGGACAGGGGACCTACAATGAGCAGTTCTTC. It codes for CASSTPGQGTYNEQFF.

The rearrangement uses TRBV5-4 and TRBJ2-2, with TRBD2 identical over 9 bases. Germline lookup yields CDR1 SGHNT and CDR2 YYREEE (reference sequence). J gave up 2 bases and V 1 base, and 9 bases lay outside the gene matches. CDR3 length: 18 residues. The CDR3 sequence: CASSLMGSSGDNTGELFF. The CDR3 DNA sequence: TGTGCCAGCAGCTTGATGGGGTCTAGCGGGGATAACACCGGGGAGCTGTTTTTT.

The chain joins TRBV10-1 to TRBJ2-7; possible D gene TRBD2, 6 bases. From germline, CDR1 is WNHNN and CDR2 SYGVQD (reference sequence). This CDR3 spans 16 amino acids. The germline V and J ends were trimmed by 0 bases and 2 bases, with 14 bases remaining between them. As DNA, the CDR3 is TGCGCCAGCAGTGAGTCGGGGTCGGGAGCTGCCTACGAGCAGTACTTC. Its translation is CASSESGSGAAYEQYF.

This clone was recorded a few times. This chain joins TRBV9 and TRBJ1-4; D gene unclear. This CDR3 has 15 residues. Germline values: CDR1 SGDLS, CDR2 YYNGEE. V dropped 0 bases and J dropped 6 bases, with 12 bases sitting between them. As DNA, the CDR3 is TGTGCCAGCAGCGTAGAGGCAGGAGGCCATGAAAAACTGTTTTTT. Protein product: CASSVEAGGHEKLFF. Full variable domain (remainder filled in from reference TRBV9 and TRBJ1-4): DSGVTQTPKHLITATGQRVTLRCSPRSGDLSVYWYQQSLDQGLQFLIQYYNGEERAKGNILERFSAQQFPDLHSELNLSSLELGDSALYFCASSVEAGGHEKLFFGSGTQLSVL.

The genes are TRBV9 and TRBJ2-3; 15 positions match TRBD2. From germline, CDR1 is SGDLS and CDR2 YYNGEE. V dropped 4 bases and J dropped 3; count of bases not matched to a gene: 6. The CDR3 runs 17 residues. CDR3 amino acids: CASSLSGTSGRTDTQYF. The CDR3 bases are TGTGCCAGCAGCCTATCCGGGACTAGCGGGAGGACAGATACGCAGTATTTT.

The chain carries TRBV29-1 and TRBJ2-2, with D perhaps matching TRBD2 (5 bases). CDR1 is SQVTM and CDR2 is ANQGSEA in the germline V gene. The length of the CDR3 is 15 residues. V lost 7 bases, J lost 6 bases, and 21 bases lay in between. The CDR3: CSALRGIGVAGELFF. The CDR3 region has the DNA TGCAGCGCCCTTCGGGGAATCGGTGTAGCCGGGGAGCTGTTTTTT.

For the CDR3, the DNA is TGTGCCAGCAGCTTAGTTAGCGGGGGAACGCAAGAGACCCAGTACTTC. Its translation: CASSLVSGGTQETQYF. This sequence joins TRBV11-3 and TRBJ2-5; 9 nucleotides line up with TRBD2. The CDR3 covers 16 residues. The V gene's germline CDR1 is SGHNT and CDR2 YENEEA. Trimming cost V 1 base and J 2 bases; bases outside gene matches: 5.

About this clone: Other DNA sequences of this sample code for an identical CDR3. The J gene is TRBJ2-3, the V gene TRBV30; 8 bases map to TRBD2. V gave up 2 bases and J gave up 3 bases; unmatched junction bases: 1. Per the germline V gene, CDR1 is GTSNPN and CDR2 is SVGIG (reference sequence). This CDR3 region has 13 residues. The CDR3: CAWSPGGTDTQYF. The CDR3 DNA is TGTGCCTGGAGTCCGGGAGGGACAGATACGCAGTATTTT.

This chain connects TRBV3-1 (or the pseudogene TRBV3-2) to TRBJ2-5, with D possibly matching TRBD1 (8 bases). Germline CDR1 and CDR2: LGHDT and YNNKEL (reference sequence). With 4 bases removed from V and 5 bases from J, the gap between germline ends came to 23 bases. The CDR3 is 17 amino acids. The CDR3 sequence is CASSPHPQTGEGETQYF. CDR3 DNA sequence: TGTGCCAGCAGCCCCCATCCCCAGACAGGGGAGGGGGAGACCCAGTACTTC.

The chain carries TRBV7-8 and TRBJ1-5, with D unresolved. V lost 5 bases and J lost 3, with 5 bases in between. This CDR3 spans 12 amino acids. Germline CDR1 reads SGHVS; CDR2 reads FQNEAQ. The CDR3 spells CASSPYNQPQHF. The DNA for the CDR3 is TGTGCCAGCAGCCCGTACAATCAGCCCCAGCATTTT.

The chain employs TRBV7-2 and TRBJ2-7; 7 nucleotides align to TRBD2. CDR1 is SGHTA, CDR2 FQGNSA, per germline. Trimming removed 5 bases from V and 1 base from J; junction bases left unmatched: 8. The CDR3 consists of 15 residues. This CDR3 reads CASSPSPAGSYEQYF. The CDR3 bases are TGTGCCAGCAGCCCTAGTCCAGCGGGGTCCTACGAGCAGTACTTC.

The genes are TRBV5-4 and TRBJ2-7; 9 bases match TRBD1. This CDR3 has 16 amino acids. Germline V lookup: CDR1 SGHNT, CDR2 YYREEE (reference sequence). V shed 6 bases, J shed 3 bases, and the junction held 13 bases outside the gene matches. The CDR3 DNA is TGTGCCAGCACTCAATCCCCGGGACAGGGTGTCTACGAGCAGTACTTC. Protein sequence: CASTQSPGQGVYEQYF.

This clone was recorded a few times. The CDR3 coding sequence is TGCGCCAGCAGCCAAGATTCGGGGGGTACGGGCGAGCAGTACTTC. It is translated as CASSQDSGGTGEQYF. The chain combines TRBV4-3 with TRBJ2-7, with 7 nucleotides matching TRBD2. V shed 0 bases, J shed 6 bases, and the junction held 8 bases outside the gene matches. The length of the CDR3 is 15 residues. The germline CDR1 and CDR2 sequences are LGHNA and YSLEER.

In its sample, this clone was seen once. The V gene is TRBV4-3, the J gene TRBJ2-2; the D gene is possibly TRBD2 (5 bases). Germline CDR1 LGHNA, CDR2 YSLEER. The V end lost 3 bases, the J end lost 0 bases, and 11 bases lay between the germline ends. The CDR3 sequence is 16 residues long. This chain's CDR3 is CASSHVRAANTGELFF. In DNA, the CDR3 is TGCGCCAGCAGCCATGTGAGGGCCGCGAACACCGGGGAGCTGTTTTTT.

The chain joins TRBV4-3 to TRBJ1-2; D perhaps matches TRBD1 (6 bases). Trimming removed 0 bases from V and 7 bases from J, with 18 bases in between. CDR1 is LGHNA and CDR2 is YSLEER in the germline V gene. This CDR3 is built from 16 residues. The DNA for the CDR3 is TGCGCCAGCAGCCAAGATCTTGGGGCGGGGGCGAGTGGCTACACCTTC. This translates into CASSQDLGAGASGYTF.

The CDR3 DNA is TGTGCCAGTAGTATCGAGTCCTATAATTCACCCCTCCACTTT. Its translation is CASSIESYNSPLHF. V and J are TRBV19 and TRBJ1-6, with D unresolved. This CDR3 is 14 amino acids long. Trimming took 3 bases from V and 1 from J, leaving 4 bases between them. CDR1 is LNHDA, CDR2 SQIVND, per germline (reference sequence).

In this sample, this clone turned up once. V and J are TRBV18 and TRBJ2-6, with TRBD1 matching over 8 bases. J was trimmed by 4 bases and V by 8 bases; bases with no gene match: 4. This CDR3 comprises 14 residues. CDR1 KGHSH and CDR2 LQKENI come from the germline V gene. In DNA, the CDR3 is TGTGCCAGCCGACAGGGGACCGGGGCCAACGTCCTGACTTTC. Its translation: CASRQGTGANVLTF.

V and J are TRBV11-3 and TRBJ2-5; tentative D call: TRBD1 (8 bases). CDR1 is SGHNT, CDR2 YENEEA, per germline. The V end was cut by 5 bases, the J end by 5 bases, with 21 bases between. This CDR3 has 16 amino acids. CDR3: CASSPWTGRGSETQYF. The CDR3 DNA reads as TGTGCCAGCAGCCCCTGGACAGGGAGGGGTTCGGAGACCCAGTACTTC.